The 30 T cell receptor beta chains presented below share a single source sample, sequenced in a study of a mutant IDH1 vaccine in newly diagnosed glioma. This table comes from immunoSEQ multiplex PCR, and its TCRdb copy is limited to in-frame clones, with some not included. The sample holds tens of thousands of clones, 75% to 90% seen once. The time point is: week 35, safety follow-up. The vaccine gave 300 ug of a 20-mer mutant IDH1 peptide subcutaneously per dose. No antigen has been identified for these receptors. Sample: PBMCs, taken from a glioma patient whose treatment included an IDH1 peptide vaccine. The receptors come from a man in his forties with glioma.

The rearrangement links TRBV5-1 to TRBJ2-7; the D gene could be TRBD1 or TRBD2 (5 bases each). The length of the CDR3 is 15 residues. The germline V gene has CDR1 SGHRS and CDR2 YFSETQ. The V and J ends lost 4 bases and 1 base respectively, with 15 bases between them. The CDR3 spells CASSVLRDGSYEQYF. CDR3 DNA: TGCGCCAGCAGCGTACTCCGGGACGGATCCTACGAGCAGTACTTC.

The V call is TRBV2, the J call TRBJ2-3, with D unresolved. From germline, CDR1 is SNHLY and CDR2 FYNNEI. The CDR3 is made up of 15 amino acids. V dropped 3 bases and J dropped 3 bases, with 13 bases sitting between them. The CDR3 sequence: CASSDGLGPTDTQYF. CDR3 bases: TGTGCCAGCAGTGATGGGCTTGGGCCGACAGATACGCAGTATTTT.

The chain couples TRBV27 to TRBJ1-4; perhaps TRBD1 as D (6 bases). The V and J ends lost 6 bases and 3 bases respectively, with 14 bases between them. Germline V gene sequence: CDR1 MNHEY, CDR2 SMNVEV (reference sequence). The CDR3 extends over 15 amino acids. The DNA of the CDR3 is TGTGCCAGCAGGCGATCAGGGGCCCCTAATGAAAAACTGTTTTTT. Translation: CASRRSGAPNEKLFF.

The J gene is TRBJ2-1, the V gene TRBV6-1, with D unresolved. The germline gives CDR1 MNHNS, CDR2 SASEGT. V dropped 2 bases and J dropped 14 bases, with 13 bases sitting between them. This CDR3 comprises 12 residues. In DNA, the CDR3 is TGTGCCAGCAGTGAATTGGTAGATCTGGAGTTCTTC. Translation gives CASSELVDLEFF.

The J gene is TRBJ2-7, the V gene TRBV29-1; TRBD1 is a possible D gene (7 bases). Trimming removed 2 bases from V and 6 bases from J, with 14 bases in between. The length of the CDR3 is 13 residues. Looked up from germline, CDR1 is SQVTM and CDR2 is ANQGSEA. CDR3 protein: CSVEMGGQSEQYF. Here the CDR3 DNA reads TGCAGCGTTGAAATGGGGGGACAGTCCGAGCAGTACTTC.

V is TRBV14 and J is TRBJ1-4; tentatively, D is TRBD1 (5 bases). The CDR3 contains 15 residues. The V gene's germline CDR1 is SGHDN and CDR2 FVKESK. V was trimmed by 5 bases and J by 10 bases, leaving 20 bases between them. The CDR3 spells CASSKHGGLLGKLFF. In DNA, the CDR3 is TGTGCCAGCAGCAAACATGGGGGTCTACTCGGAAAACTGTTTTTT.

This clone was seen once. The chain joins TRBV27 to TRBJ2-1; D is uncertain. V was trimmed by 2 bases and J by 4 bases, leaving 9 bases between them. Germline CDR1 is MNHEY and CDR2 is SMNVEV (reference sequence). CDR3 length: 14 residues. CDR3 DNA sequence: TGTGCCAGCAGTTTAATGCGACAATACAATGAGCAGTTCTTC. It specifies CASSLMRQYNEQFF.

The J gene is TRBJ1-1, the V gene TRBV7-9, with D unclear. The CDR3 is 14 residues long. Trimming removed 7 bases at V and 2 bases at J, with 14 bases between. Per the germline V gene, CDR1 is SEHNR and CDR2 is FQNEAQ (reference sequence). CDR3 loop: CASTGSGGNTEAFF. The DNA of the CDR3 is TGTGCCAGCACTGGATCAGGTGGAAACACTGAAGCTTTCTTT.

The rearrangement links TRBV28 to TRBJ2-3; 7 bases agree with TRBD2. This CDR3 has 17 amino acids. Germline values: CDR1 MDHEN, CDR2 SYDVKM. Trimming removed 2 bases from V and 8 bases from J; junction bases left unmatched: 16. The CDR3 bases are TGTGCCAGCAGTTTACGGTCGGGGGGAACCTCCCCTCGTACGCAGTATTTT. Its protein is CASSLRSGGTSPRTQYF.

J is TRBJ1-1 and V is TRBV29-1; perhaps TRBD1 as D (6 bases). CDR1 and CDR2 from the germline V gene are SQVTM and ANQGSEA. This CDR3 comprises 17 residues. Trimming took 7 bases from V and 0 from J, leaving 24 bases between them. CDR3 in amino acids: CSAPQGGGTHMNTEAFF. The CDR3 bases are TGCAGCGCTCCCCAAGGAGGGGGAACCCATATGAACACTGAAGCTTTCTTT.

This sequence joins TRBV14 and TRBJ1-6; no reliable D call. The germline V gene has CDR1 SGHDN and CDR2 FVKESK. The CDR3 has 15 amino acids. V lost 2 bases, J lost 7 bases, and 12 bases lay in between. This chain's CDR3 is CASSQNLLRNSPLHF. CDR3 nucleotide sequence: TGTGCCAGCAGCCAAAATTTACTCAGGAATTCACCCCTCCACTTT.

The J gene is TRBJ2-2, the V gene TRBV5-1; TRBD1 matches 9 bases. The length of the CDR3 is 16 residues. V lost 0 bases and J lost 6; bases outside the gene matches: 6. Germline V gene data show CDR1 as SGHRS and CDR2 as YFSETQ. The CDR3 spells CASSLALGQGAGELFF. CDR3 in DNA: TGCGCCAGCAGCTTGGCCCTGGGACAGGGAGCCGGGGAGCTGTTTTTT.

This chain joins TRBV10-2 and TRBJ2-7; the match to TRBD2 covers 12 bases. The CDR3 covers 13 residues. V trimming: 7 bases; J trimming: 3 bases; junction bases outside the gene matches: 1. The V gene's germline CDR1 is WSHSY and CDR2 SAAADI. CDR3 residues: CASTTSGSYEQYF. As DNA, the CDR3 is TGCGCCAGCACGACTAGCGGGAGCTACGAGCAGTACTTC.

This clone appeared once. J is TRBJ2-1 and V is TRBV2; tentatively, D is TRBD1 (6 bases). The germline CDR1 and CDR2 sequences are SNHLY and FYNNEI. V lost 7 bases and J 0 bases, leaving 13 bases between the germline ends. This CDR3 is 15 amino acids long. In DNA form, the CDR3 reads TGTGCCAGCAAGCTCCGGGACAACTCCTACAATGAGCAGTTCTTC. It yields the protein CASKLRDNSYNEQFF.

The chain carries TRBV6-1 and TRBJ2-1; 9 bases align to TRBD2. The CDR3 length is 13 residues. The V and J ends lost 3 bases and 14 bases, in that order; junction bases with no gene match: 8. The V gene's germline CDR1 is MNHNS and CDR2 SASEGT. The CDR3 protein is CASSESSGIWEFF. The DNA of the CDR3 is TGTGCCAGCAGTGAGTCTAGCGGGATTTGGGAGTTCTTC.

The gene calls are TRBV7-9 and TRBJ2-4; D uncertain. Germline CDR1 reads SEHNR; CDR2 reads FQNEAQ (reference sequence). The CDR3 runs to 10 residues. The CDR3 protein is CVLGINIQYF. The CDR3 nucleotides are TGTGTCTTGGGTATCAACATTCAGTACTTC.

The CDR3 DNA follows: TGTGCCAGCAGTGGGACTAGCGAGCCAGGGACCCAGTACTTC. Translated, it gives CASSGTSEPGTQYF. The chain combines TRBV2 with TRBJ2-5; 9 nucleotides line up with TRBD2. The germline CDR1 and CDR2 sequences are SNHLY and FYNNEI. V was clipped by 4 bases and J by 7 bases; unmatched bases: 7. This CDR3 is 14 amino acids long.

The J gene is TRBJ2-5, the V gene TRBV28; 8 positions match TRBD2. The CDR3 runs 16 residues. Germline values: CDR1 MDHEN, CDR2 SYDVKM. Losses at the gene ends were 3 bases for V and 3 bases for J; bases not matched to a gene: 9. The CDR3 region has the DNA TGTGCCAGCAGTTTTGGTAGCGGGGTTCACGAAGAGACCCAGTACTTC. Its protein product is CASSFGSGVHEETQYF.

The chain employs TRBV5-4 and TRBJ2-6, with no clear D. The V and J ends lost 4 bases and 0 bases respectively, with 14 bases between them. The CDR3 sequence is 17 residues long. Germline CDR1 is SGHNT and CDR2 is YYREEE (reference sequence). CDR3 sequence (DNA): TGTGCCAGCAGCCGTTCCGGGTCCCGCTCTGGGGCCAACGTCCTGACTTTC. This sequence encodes CASSRSGSRSGANVLTF.

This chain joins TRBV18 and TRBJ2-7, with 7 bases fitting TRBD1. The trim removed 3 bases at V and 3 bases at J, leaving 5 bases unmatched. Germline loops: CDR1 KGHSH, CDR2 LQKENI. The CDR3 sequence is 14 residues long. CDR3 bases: TGTGCCAGCTCACCTGAAGGGGACAGCTACGAGCAGTACGTC. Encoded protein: CASSPEGDSYEQYV.

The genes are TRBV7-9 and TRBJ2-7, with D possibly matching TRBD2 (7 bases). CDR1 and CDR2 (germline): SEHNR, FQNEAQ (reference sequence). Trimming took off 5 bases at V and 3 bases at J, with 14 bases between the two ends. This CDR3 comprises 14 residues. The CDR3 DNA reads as TGTGCCAGCAGCACTCGGGGGGCGCTCTACGAGCAGTACTTC. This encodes CASSTRGALYEQYF.

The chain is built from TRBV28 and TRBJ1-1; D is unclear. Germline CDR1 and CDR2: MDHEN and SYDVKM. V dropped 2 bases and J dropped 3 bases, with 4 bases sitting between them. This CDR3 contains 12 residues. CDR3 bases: TGTGCCAGCAGTTTAACCTACACTGAAGCTTTCTTT. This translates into CASSLTYTEAFF.

Here the CDR3 DNA reads TGTGCCAGCAGCTTGGTTGATAGTTCACCCCTCCACTTT. Encoded protein: CASSLVDSSPLHF. The J gene is TRBJ1-6, the V gene TRBV5-5; D remains ambiguous. The CDR3 has 13 residues. Germline lookup yields CDR1 SGHKS and CDR2 YYEKEE (reference sequence). V lost 0 bases and J 9 bases, leaving 7 bases between the germline ends. Supplemented by reference TRBV5-5 and TRBJ1-6, the full variable domain reads DAGVTQSPTHLIKTRGQQVTLRCSPISGHKSVSWYQQVLGQGPQFIFQYYEKEERGRGNFPDRFSARQFPNYSSELNVNALLLGDSALYLCASSLVDSSPLHFGNGTRLTVT.

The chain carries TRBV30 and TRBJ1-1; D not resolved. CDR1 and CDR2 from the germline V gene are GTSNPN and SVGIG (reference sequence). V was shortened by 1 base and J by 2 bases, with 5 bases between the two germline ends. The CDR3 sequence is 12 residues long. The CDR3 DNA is TGTGCCTGGAGTGAGTTTAACACTGAAGCTTTCTTT. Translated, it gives CAWSEFNTEAFF.

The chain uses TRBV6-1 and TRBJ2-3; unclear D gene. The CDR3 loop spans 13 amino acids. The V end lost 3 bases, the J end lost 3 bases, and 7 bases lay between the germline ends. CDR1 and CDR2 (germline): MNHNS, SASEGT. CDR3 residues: CASSDHETDTQYF. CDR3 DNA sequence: TGTGCCAGCAGTGACCACGAGACAGATACGCAGTATTTT.

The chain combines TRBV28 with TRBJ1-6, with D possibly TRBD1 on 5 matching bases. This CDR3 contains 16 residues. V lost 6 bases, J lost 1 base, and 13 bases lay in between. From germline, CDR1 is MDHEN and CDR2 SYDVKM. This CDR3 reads CASRGPSGSYNSPLHF. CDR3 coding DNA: TGTGCCAGCAGGGGGCCCTCGGGATCCTATAATTCACCCCTCCACTTT.

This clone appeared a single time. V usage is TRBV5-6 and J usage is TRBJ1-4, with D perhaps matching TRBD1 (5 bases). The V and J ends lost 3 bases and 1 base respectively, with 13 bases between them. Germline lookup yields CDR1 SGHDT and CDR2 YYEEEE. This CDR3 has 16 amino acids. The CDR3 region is CASSSGQGRTNEKLFF. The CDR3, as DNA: TGTGCCAGCAGCTCCGGGCAGGGTAGAACTAATGAAAAACTGTTTTTT.

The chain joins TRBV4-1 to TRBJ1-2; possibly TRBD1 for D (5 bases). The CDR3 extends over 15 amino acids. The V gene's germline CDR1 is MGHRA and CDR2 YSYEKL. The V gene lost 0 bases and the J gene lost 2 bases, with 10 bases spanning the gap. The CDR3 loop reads CASSQDRRGNYGYTF. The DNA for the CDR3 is TGCGCCAGCAGCCAAGATCGGCGGGGGAACTATGGCTACACCTTC.

CDR3 region: CASSLAAAGQETQYF. As DNA, the CDR3 is TGTGCCAGCAGCTTAGCGGCGGCAGGGCAAGAGACCCAGTACTTC. The chain carries TRBV7-7 and TRBJ2-5; tentative D call: TRBD1 (5 bases). V was shortened by 0 bases and J by 2 bases, with 10 bases between the two germline ends. Germline values: CDR1 SSHAT, CDR2 FNYEAQ (reference sequence). The CDR3 length is 15 residues.

The CDR3 coding sequence is TGTGCCAGCAGCTCTTGGAGGGTAGCGGGGGGAGAGACCCAGTACTTC. Its protein product is CASSSWRVAGGETQYF. J is TRBJ2-5 and V is TRBV14; 10 bases align to TRBD2. With V trimmed by 5 bases and J by 4 bases, 10 bases remained unmatched. The CDR3 totals 16 residues. Germline CDR1 reads SGHDN; CDR2 reads FVKESK.